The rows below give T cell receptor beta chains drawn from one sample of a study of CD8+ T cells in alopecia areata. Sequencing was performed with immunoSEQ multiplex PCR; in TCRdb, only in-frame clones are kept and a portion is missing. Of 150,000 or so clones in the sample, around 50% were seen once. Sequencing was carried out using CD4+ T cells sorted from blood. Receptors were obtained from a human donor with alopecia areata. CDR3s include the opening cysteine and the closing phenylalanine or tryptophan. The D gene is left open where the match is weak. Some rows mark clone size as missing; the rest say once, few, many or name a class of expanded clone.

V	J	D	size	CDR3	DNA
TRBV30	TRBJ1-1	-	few	CAWSEREVTEAFF	TGTGCCTGGAGCGAACGGGAGGTCACTGAAGCTTTCTTT
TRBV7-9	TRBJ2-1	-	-	CASSPPHGGVNEQFF	TGTGCCAGCAGCCCCCCCCATGGAGGGGTCAATGAGCAGTTCTTC
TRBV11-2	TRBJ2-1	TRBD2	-	CASSLAGGYNEQFF	TGTGCCAGCAGCTTAGCGGGAGGGTACAATGAGCAGTTCTTC
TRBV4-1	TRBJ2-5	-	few	CASSQVGSETQYF	TGCGCCAGCAGCCAAGTAGGGTCGGAGACCCAGTACTTC
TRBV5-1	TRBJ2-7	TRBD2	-	CASSFTSGSPYEQYF	TGCGCCAGCAGCTTCACTAGCGGGAGTCCCTACGAGCAGTACTTC
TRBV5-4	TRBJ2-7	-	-	CASSLNLGSSQQYF	TGTGCCAGCAGCCTCAACCTGGGCAGCTCCCAGCAGTACTTC
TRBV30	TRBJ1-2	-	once	CAWDRRGNYGYTF	TGTGCCTGGGACAGGAGAGGGAACTATGGCTACACCTTC
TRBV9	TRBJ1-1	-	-	CASSVKMNTEAFF	TGTGCCAGCAGCGTAAAGATGAACACTGAAGCTTTCTTT
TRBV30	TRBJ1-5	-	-	CAWSPPPYRAREPQHF	TGTGCCTGGAGTCCTCCCCCTTACAGGGCAAGGGAGCCCCAGCATTTT
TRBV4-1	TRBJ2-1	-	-	CASSQDLGVLGHEQFF	TGCGCCAGCAGCCAAGATCTTGGTGTCCTGGGGCATGAGCAGTTCTTC
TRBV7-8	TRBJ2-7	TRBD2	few	CASSPRPSGSLDEQYF	TGTGCCAGCAGCCCCCGGCCTAGCGGGAGCTTGGACGAGCAGTACTTC
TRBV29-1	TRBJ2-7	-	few	CSAGSWYEQYF	TGCAGCGCCGGGAGCTGGTACGAGCAGTACTTC
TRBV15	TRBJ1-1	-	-	CATSEGSAARTEAFF	TGTGCCACCAGCGAGGGAAGTGCGGCGAGAACTGAAGCTTTCTTT
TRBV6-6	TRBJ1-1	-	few	CASSYRTAGAEAFF	TGTGCCAGCAGTTACCGTACAGCGGGGGCGGAAGCTTTCTTT
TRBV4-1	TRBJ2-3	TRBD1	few	CASSPSGGTDTQYF	TGCGCCAGCAGCCCGTCAGGGGGAACAGATACGCAGTATTTT
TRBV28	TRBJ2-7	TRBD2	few	CASSFPRDYYEQYF	TGTGCCAGCAGTTTTCCCCGGGACTACTACGAGCAGTACTTC
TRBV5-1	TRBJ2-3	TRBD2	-	CASTLSLAGVSDTQYF	TGCGCCAGCACCTTAAGCCTAGCGGGAGTGTCCGATACGCAGTATTTT
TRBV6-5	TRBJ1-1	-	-	CASSYYRENTEAFF	TGTGCCAGCAGTTACTATCGGGAGAACACTGAAGCTTTCTTT
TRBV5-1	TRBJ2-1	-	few	CASSLSLQGYNEQFF	TGCGCCAGCAGCTTGAGTCTCCAGGGCTACAATGAGCAGTTCTTC
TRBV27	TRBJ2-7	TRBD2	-	CASSKAGTSGSDEQYF	TGTGCCAGCAGTAAAGCTGGGACTAGCGGGAGCGACGAGCAGTACTTC
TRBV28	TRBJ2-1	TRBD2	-	CASSFGLAYNEQFF	TGTGCCAGCAGTTTCGGACTAGCCTACAATGAGCAGTTCTTC
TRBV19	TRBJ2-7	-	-	CASSYPGISYEQYF	TGTGCCAGTAGTTATCCCGGGATCTCCTACGAGCAGTACTTC
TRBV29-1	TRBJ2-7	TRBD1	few	CSVGQGTYEQYF	TGCAGCGTTGGACAGGGTACCTACGAGCAGTACTTC
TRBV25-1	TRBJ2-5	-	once	CASSEQGSQETQYF	TGTGCCAGCAGTGAACAGGGTTCCCAAGAGACCCAGTACTTC
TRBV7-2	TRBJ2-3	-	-	CASSSYTDTQYF	TGTGCCAGCAGTTCGTACACAGATACGCAGTATTTT
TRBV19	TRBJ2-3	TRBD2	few	CASSTTAGGTDTQYF	TGTGCCAGTAGCACAACGGCGGGAGGCACAGATACGCAGTATTTT
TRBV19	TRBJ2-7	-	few	CASSTLNAYEQYF	TGTGCCAGTTCCACACTAAATGCCTACGAGCAGTACTTC
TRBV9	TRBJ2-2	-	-	CASSAHLSGELFF	TGTGCCAGCAGCGCCCATCTCTCCGGGGAGCTGTTTTTT
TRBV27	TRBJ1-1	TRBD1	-	CASSWDRGNTEAFF	TGTGCCAGCAGTTGGGACAGGGGGAACACTGAAGCTTTCTTT
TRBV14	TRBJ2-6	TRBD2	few	CASTGTSPSGANVLTF	TGTGCCAGCACCGGGACTAGCCCCTCTGGGGCCAACGTCCTGACTTTC
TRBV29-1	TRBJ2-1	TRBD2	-	CSVLGATSGRVNEQFF	TGCAGCGTGTTGGGGGCCACTAGCGGGAGGGTGAATGAGCAGTTCTTC
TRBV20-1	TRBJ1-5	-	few	CSAGGAGPQHF	TGCAGTGCAGGGGGGGCAGGGCCCCAGCATTTT
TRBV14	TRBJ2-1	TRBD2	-	CASSRTRRTSGPYNEQFF	TGTGCCAGCAGCCGAACTCGTCGGACTAGCGGACCTTACAATGAGCAGTTCTTC
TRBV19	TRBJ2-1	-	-	CASSIAQEAYNEQFF	TGTGCCAGTAGTATAGCACAGGAAGCATACAATGAGCAGTTCTTC
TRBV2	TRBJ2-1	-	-	CASRPVERYNEQFF	TGTGCCAGCCGACCCGTTGAGCGCTACAATGAGCAGTTCTTC
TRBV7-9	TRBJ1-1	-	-	CAQTNTEAFF	TGTGCCCAGACGAACACTGAAGCTTTCTTT
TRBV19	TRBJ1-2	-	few	CATKEAGTRNYGYTF	TGTGCCACCAAAGAAGCCGGGACAAGAAACTATGGCTACACCTTC
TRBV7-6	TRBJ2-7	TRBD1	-	CASSETGGIYEQYF	TGTGCCAGCAGCGAGACAGGGGGCATATACGAGCAGTACTTC
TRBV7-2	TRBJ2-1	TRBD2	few	CASSPLAGGPYEQFF	TGTGCCAGCAGCCCACTAGCGGGAGGGCCGTATGAGCAGTTCTTC
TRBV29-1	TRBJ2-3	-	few	CSVVGTYTDTQYF	TGCAGCGTTGTTGGTACCTACACAGATACGCAGTATTTT
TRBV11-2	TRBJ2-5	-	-	CASSYVGVRETQYF	TGTGCCAGCAGCTATGTTGGAGTACGGGAGACCCAGTACTTC
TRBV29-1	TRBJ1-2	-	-	CSVEAAYGYTF	TGCAGCGTTGAGGCAGCCTATGGCTACACCTTC
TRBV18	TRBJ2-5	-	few	CASSPPFETQYF	TGTGCCAGCTCACCACCGTTCGAGACCCAGTACTTC
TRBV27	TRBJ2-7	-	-	CASSFPGEEQYF	TGTGCCAGCAGTTTCCCCGGGGAAGAGCAGTACTTC
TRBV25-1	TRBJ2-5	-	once	CASSEPPGGPTSSQYF	TGTGCCAGCAGTGAACCCCCCGGGGGTCCGACTAGTTCCCAGTACTTC
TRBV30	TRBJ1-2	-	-	CAWSVIPPGYTF	TGTGCCTGGAGTGTAATCCCCCCTGGCTACACCTTC
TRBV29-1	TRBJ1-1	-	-	CSAVGVAGNTEAFF	TGCAGCGCCGTGGGAGTTGCGGGTAACACTGAAGCTTTCTTT
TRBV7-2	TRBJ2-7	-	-	CASSLALLGGLYF	TGTGCCAGCAGCTTAGCGTTACTAGGTGGCCTGTACTTC
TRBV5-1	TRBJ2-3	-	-	CASSLAQLDTQYF	TGCGCCAGCAGCTTGGCCCAATTAGATACGCAGTATTTT
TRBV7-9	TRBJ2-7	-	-	CASSLAIGSYEQYF	TGTGCCAGCAGCTTAGCGATAGGAAGCTACGAGCAGTACTTC
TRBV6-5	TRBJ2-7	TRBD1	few	CASSYMTGGVYEQYF	TGTGCCAGCAGTTACATGACAGGGGGCGTTTACGAGCAGTACTTC
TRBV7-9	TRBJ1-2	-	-	CASIPSGFYGYTF	TGTGCCAGCATCCCATCCGGGTTCTATGGCTACACCTTC
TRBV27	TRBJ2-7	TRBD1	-	CASPWGQEHYEQYF	TGTGCCAGCCCCTGGGGACAGGAACATTACGAGCAGTACTTC